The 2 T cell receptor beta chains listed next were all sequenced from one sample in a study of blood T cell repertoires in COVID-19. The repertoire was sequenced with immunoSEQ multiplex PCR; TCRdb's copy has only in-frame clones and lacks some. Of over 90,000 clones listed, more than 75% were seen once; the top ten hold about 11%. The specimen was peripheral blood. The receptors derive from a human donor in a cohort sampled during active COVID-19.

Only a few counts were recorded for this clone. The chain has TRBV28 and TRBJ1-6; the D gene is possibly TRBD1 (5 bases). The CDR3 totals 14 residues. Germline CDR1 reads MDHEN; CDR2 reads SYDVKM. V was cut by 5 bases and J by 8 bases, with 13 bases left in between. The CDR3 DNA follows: TGTGCCAGCAGTCCCCTGGGGGGTGATTCACCCCTCCACTTT. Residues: CASSPLGGDSPLHF.

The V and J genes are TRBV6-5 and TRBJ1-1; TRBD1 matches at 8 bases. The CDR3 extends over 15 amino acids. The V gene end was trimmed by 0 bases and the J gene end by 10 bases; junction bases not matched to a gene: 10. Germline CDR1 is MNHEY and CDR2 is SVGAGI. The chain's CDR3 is CASSYSQGALQGAFF. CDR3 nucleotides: TGTGCCAGCAGTTACTCGCAGGGGGCGTTGCAAGGAGCTTTCTTT.